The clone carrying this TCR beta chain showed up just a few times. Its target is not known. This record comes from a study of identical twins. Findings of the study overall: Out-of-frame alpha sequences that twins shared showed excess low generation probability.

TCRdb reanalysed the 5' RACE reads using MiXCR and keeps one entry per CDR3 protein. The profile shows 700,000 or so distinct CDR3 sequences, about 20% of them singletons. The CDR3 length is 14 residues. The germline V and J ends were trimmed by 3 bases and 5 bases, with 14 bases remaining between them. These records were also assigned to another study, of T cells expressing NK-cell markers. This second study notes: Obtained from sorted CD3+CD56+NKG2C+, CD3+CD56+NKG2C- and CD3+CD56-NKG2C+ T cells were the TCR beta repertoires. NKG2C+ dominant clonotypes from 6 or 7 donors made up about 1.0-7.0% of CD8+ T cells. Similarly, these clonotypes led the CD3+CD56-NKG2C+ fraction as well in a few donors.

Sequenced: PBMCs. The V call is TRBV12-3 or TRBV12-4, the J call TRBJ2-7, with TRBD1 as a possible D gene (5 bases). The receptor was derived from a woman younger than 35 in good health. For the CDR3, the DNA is TGTGCCAGCAGTTTGGTATGGACATCGCACGAGCAGTACTTC. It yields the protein CASSLVWTSHEQYF.